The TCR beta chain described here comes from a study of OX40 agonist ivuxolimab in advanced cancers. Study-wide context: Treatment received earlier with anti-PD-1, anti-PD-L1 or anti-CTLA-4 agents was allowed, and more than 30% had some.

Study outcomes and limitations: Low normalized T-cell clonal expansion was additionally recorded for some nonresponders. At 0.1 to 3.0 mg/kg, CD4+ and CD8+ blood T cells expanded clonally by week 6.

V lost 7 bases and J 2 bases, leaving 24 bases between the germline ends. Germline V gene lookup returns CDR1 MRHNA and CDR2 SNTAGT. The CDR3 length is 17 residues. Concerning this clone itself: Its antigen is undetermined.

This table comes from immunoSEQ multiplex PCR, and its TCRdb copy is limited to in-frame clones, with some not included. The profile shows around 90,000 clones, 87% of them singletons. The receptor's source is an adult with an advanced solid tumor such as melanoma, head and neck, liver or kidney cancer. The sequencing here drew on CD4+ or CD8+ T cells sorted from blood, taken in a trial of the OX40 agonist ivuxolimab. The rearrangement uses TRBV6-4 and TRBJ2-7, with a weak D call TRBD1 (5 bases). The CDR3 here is CASIIIRQTPLTYEQYF. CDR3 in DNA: TGTGCCAGCATAATAATACGACAGACGCCCTTAACCTACGAGCAGTACTTC.